In this sample, the clone carrying this T cell receptor beta chain turned up once. What it binds is not known. Per germline, CDR1 SGDLS and CDR2 YYNGEE. The CDR3 has 15 residues. Trimming removed 3 bases from V and 4 bases from J; junction bases left unmatched: 8. The data were taken from a study of OX40 agonist ivuxolimab in advanced cancers. Profiled with immunoSEQ multiplex PCR; TCRdb holds only in-frame clones, not every one. The sample includes 60,000 to 70,000 clones, about nine tenths of them seen just once. Points from the study as a whole: With doses of 0.1-3.0 mg/kg, partial responders showed among the lowest clonal expansion.

Sequenced material: CD4+ or CD8+ T cells sorted from blood, taken in a trial of the OX40 agonist ivuxolimab. This sequence originates from an adult with an advanced solid tumor such as melanoma, head and neck, liver or kidney cancer. The genes are TRBV9 and TRBJ2-5, with 8 bases fitting TRBD2. This CDR3 is CASSAQLAVGETQYF. CDR3 in DNA: TGTGCCAGCAGCGCACAACTAGCGGTCGGAGAGACCCAGTACTTC.